This is a list of T cell receptor beta chains from one sample in a study of graft-versus-host responses after intestinal transplantation. Libraries were prepared by immunoSEQ multiplex PCR; TCRdb keeps only in-frame clonotypes and omits some of them. The profile shows 120,000 or so clones, around 93% of them singletons. These receptors have no identified antigens. Specimen: unstimulated CD8+ T cells sorted from spleen or lymph node cells, collected before intestinal transplant. These receptors came from a human donor who received an intestinal transplant. Both conserved end residues are part of each CDR3. D genes are given only for firm matches. Size values are once, few and many counts, or a class for expanded clones, and some rows have none.

CDR3nt | CDR3aa | j_gene | abundance | d_gene | v_gene
TGTGCCAGCAGGACATCCTACGAGCAGTACTTC | CASRTSYEQYF | TRBJ2-7 | . | . | TRBV28
TGCGCCAGCAGTGAGAGCGGGAGCTATGAGCAGTTCTTC | CASSESGSYEQFF | TRBJ2-1 | . | TRBD2 | TRBV10-2
TGTGCCAGCGGGTCATCGGAAGGGTTGGAAGATACGCAGTATTTT | CASGSSEGLEDTQYF | TRBJ2-3 | once | . | TRBV2
TGTGCCAGCAGTTACGGGACAGGACTTTACAATGAGCAGTTCTTC | CASSYGTGLYNEQFF | TRBJ2-1 | . | TRBD1 | TRBV6-6
TGTGCCAGCAGCTTTCCTATTTCGGACAGGGTGGGCACAGATACGCAGTATTTT | CASSFPISDRVGTDTQYF | TRBJ2-3 | once | TRBD1 | TRBV5-6
TGTGCCTGGAGTTTCGAGGGGGATACGCAGTATTTT | CAWSFEGDTQYF | TRBJ2-3 | . | . | TRBV30
TGTGCCAGCAGTCCGGTGTTCTCCTACGAGCAGTACTTC | CASSPVFSYEQYF | TRBJ2-7 | . | . | TRBV27
TGTGCCAGCAGTTTATGGCAGCAAGAGACCCAGTACTTC | CASSLWQQETQYF | TRBJ2-5 | . | . | TRBV27
TGCAGCGTTGAATTAGGGGATGGGCAGTACGAGCAGTACTTC | CSVELGDGQYEQYF | TRBJ2-7 | once | . | TRBV29-1
TGTGCCAGCAGTAGCGGGAGTTCTTACGAGCAGTACTTC | CASSSGSSYEQYF | TRBJ2-7 | . | TRBD2 | TRBV11-2
TGCGCCAGCAGCCGAAACGTACAATTGTACAATGAGCAGTTCTTC | CASSRNVQLYNEQFF | TRBJ2-1 | . | . | TRBV5-1
TGTGCCAGCAGGGGCCTAGCGAACACTGAAGCTTTCTTT | CASRGLANTEAFF | TRBJ1-1 | . | . | TRBV7-9
TGTGCCAGCAGTTTATTGGTAGCAGCTAGCACAGATACGCAGTATTTT | CASSLLVAASTDTQYF | TRBJ2-3 | . | . | TRBV27
TGTGCCAGCAGCCAAGAACTGGGCCTCTCTGGAAACACCATATATTTT | CASSQELGLSGNTIYF | TRBJ1-3 | few | . | TRBV14
TGTGCCAGCAGCTTAGCGCAGGGTTACGAAGCTTTCTTT | CASSLAQGYEAFF | TRBJ1-1 | . | . | TRBV7-6
TGTGCCAGCAGCGTGGCGGGGAACCCCTTATCCTACGAGCAGTACTTC | CASSVAGNPLSYEQYF | TRBJ2-7 | . | . | TRBV9
TGTGCCAGCTCATCGACAGGTTACGAGCAGTACTTC | CASSSTGYEQYF | TRBJ2-7 | . | . | TRBV18
TGCGCCAGCAGCCCGCGGACAGGGGGCAACACTGAAGCTTTCTTT | CASSPRTGGNTEAFF | TRBJ1-1 | . | TRBD1 | TRBV5-1
TGTGCCAGCAGCGAGGGGAACACTGAAGCTTTCTTT | CASSEGNTEAFF | TRBJ1-1 | . | . | TRBV9
TGTGCCAGTAGTGTGGGGACAGCTAGCAATCAGCCCCAGCATTTT | CASSVGTASNQPQHF | TRBJ1-5 | . | TRBD1 | TRBV19
TGTGCCAGCAGCTCAGGACAACGCTACGAGCAGTACTTC | CASSSGQRYEQYF | TRBJ2-7 | . | . | TRBV6-6
TGTGCCAGCAGGTACGGAGAGGCGGGTGAGCAGTTCTTC | CASRYGEAGEQFF | TRBJ2-1 | . | . | TRBV6-5
TGTGCCAGCAGTTTACAAGCGGGAGGCGATGAGCAGTTCTTC | CASSLQAGGDEQFF | TRBJ2-1 | . | TRBD2 | TRBV27
TGTGCCAGTAGTGCAGGGGGGTCCTACAATGAGCAGTTCTTC | CASSAGGSYNEQFF | TRBJ2-1 | . | . | TRBV19
TGTGCCAGCAGCTGGACAGACTACGAGCAGTACTTC | CASSWTDYEQYF | TRBJ2-7 | few | . | TRBV7-9
TGTGCCAGCAGCTTAGTCGGGTACCAAGAGACCCAGTACTTC | CASSLVGYQETQYF | TRBJ2-5 | . | . | TRBV7-9